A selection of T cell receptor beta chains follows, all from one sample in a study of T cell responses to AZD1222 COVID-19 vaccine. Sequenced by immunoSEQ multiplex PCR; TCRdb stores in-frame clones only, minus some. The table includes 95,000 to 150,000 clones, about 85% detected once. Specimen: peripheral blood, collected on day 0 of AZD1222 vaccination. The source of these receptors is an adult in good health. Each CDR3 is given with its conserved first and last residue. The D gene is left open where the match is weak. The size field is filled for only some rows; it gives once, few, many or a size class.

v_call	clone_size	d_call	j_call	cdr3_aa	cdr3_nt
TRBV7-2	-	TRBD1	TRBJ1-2	CASTPGGGGNYGYTF	TGTGCCAGCACCCCGGGCGGAGGGGGCAACTATGGCTACACCTTC
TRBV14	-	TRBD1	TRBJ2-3	CASSSDRYLTDTQYF	TGTGCCAGCAGCTCGGACAGGTACCTCACAGATACGCAGTATTTT
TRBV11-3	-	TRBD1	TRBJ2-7	CASSLSGQGSYEQYF	TGTGCCAGCAGCTTATCGGGACAGGGTAGCTACGAGCAGTACTTC
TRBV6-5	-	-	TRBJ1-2	CASSRDVTNYGYTF	TGTGCCAGCAGTCGGGACGTTACTAACTATGGCTACACCTTC
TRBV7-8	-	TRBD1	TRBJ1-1	CASSLGTGSFNTEAFF	TGTGCCAGCAGCCTCGGGACAGGGTCTTTTAACACTGAAGCTTTCTTT
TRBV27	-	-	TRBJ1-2	CASSLSGRGEYYGYTF	TGTGCCAGCAGTCTCTCGGGGAGGGGGGAGTACTATGGCTACACCTTC
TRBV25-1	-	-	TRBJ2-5	CASSDPRMETQYF	TGTGCCAGCAGTGATCCGAGAATGGAGACCCAGTACTTC
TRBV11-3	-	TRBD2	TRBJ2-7	CASSRTGTSGPYEQYF	TGTGCCAGCAGCCGAACCGGGACTAGCGGGCCCTACGAGCAGTACTTC
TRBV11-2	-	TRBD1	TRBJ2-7	CASSLTQGAEQYF	TGTGCCAGCAGCCTAACACAGGGGGCCGAGCAGTACTTC
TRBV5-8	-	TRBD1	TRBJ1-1	CASSPGQGRMMNTEAFF	TGTGCCAGCAGCCCTGGACAGGGAAGAATGATGAACACTGAAGCTTTCTTT
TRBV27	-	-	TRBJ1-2	CASSPGQERGYTF	TGTGCCAGCAGTCCGGGGCAGGAGAGGGGCTACACCTTC
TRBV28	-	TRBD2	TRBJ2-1	CASSRGTSGRVDEQFF	TGTGCCAGCAGCCGAGGGACTAGCGGGAGGGTCGATGAGCAGTTCTTC
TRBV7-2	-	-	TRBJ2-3	CASSGGYTDTQYF	TGTGCCAGCAGCGGAGGCTACACAGATACGCAGTATTTT
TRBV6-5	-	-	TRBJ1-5	CASRPRDNQPQHF	TGTGCCAGCAGGCCCAGGGACAATCAGCCCCAGCATTTT
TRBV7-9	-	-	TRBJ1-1	CASSFIGGEAFF	TGTGCCAGCAGCTTCATAGGGGGTGAAGCTTTCTTT
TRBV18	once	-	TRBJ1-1	CASSPDRGYGTEAFF	TGTGCCAGCTCACCAGATAGAGGGTATGGCACTGAAGCTTTCTTT
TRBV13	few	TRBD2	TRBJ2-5	CASSLVLAAETQYF	TGTGCCAGCAGCTTGGTCCTAGCGGCAGAGACCCAGTACTTC
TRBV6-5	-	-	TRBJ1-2	CASSYSILGGYTF	TGTGCCAGCAGTTACTCGATACTAGGTGGCTACACCTTC
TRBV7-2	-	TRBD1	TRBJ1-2	CASSSDRGPGYTF	TGTGCCAGCAGCTCAGACAGGGGACCTGGCTACACCTTC
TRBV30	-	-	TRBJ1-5	CAWSVGDYQPQHF	TGTGCCTGGAGTGTGGGGGACTATCAGCCCCAGCATTTT
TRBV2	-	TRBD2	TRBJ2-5	CASGRPAGGETQYF	TGTGCCAGCGGTAGGCCAGCGGGGGGCGAGACCCAGTACTTC
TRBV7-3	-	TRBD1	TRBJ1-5	CASSLILKPGQENSNQPQHF	TGTGCCAGCAGCTTAATACTAAAACCGGGACAGGAGAATAGCAATCAGCCCCAGCATTTT
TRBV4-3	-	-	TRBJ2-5	CASSQARWGGEGETQYF	TGCGCCAGCAGCCAAGCAAGGTGGGGGGGCGAGGGTGAGACCCAGTACTTC
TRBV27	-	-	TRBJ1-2	CASSPLESGDYGYTF	TGTGCCAGCAGTCCACTAGAGAGTGGGGACTATGGCTACACCTTC
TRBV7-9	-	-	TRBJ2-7	CASSLGPGRTYEQYF	TGTGCCAGCAGCTTAGGGCCAGGGAGAACCTACGAGCAGTACTTC
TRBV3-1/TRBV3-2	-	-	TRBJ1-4	CASSQDIRKLFNEKLFF	TGTGCCAGCAGCCAAGACATCAGGAAGCTCTTTAATGAAAAACTGTTTTTT
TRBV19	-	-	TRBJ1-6	CASSFRVELSSLHF	TGTGCCAGTAGTTTCCGGGTGGAGCTCTCATCCCTCCACTTT
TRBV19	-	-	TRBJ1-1	CASSWENTEAFF	TGTGCCAGTAGTTGGGAGAACACTGAAGCTTTCTTT
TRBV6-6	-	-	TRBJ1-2	CASSPQEGWGYTF	TGTGCCAGCAGTCCGCAAGAGGGCTGGGGCTACACCTTC
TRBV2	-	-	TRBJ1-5	CASTRDGSNQPQHF	TGTGCCAGCACCCGAGACGGTAGCAATCAGCCCCAGCATTTT
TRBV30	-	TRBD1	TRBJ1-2	CASPRGGYGYTF	TGTGCCTCCCCCAGGGGGGGCTATGGCTACACCTTC
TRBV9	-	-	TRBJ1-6	CASSVLGSSYNSPLHF	TGTGCCAGCAGCGTACTGGGGAGCTCCTATAATTCACCCCTCCACTTT
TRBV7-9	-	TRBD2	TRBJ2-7	CASSLGLAGGGTTYEQYF	TGTGCCAGCAGCCTGGGACTAGCGGGAGGAGGGACCACCTACGAGCAGTACTTC
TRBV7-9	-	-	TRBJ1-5	CASSPGRGLGNQPQHF	TGTGCCAGCAGCCCAGGGAGAGGTCTGGGCAATCAGCCCCAGCATTTT
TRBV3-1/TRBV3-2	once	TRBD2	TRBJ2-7	CASSAASGGIYEQYF	TGTGCCAGCAGTGCTGCTAGCGGGGGAATCTACGAGCAGTACTTC
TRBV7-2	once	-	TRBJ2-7	CASSPGVPFGEQYF	TGTGCCAGCAGCCCGGGTGTCCCGTTCGGAGAGCAGTACTTC
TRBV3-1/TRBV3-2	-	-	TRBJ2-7	CASSQGGRVEQYF	TGTGCCAGCAGCCAAGGTGGCAGGGTCGAGCAGTACTTC
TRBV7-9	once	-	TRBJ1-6	CASSLVGKNSPLHF	TGTGCCAGCAGCTTAGTGGGCAAGAATTCACCCCTCCACTTT
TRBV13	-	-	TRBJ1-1	CASSSKFVRMTEAFF	TGTGCCAGCAGCTCCAAATTCGTTCGTATGACTGAAGCTTTCTTT
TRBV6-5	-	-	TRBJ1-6	CASSRQSPLHF	TGTGCCAGCAGTCGACAATCACCCCTCCACTTT
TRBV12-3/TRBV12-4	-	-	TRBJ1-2	CASSSGRAYGYTF	TGTGCCAGCAGTTCAGGCAGGGCCTATGGCTACACCTTC
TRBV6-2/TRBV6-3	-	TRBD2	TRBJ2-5	CASSGLAGVETQYF	TGTGCCAGCAGCGGACTAGCGGGGGTGGAGACCCAGTACTTC
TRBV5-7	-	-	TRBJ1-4	CASNFWARESSEKLFF	TGTGCCAGCAACTTTTGGGCCAGGGAAAGTTCCGAAAAACTGTTTTTT
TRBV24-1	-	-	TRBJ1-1	CATSDFGGEAFF	TGTGCCACCAGTGATTTTGGGGGGGAAGCTTTCTTT
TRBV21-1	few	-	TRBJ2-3	CASSKTQTGRTDTQYF	TGTGCCAGCAGCAAAACCCAGACAGGGAGAACAGATACGCAGTATTTT
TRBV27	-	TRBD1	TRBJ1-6	CASRVDRGTYSPLHF	TGTGCCAGCAGAGTAGACAGGGGAACATACTCACCCCTCCACTTT
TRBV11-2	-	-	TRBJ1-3	CASSLGLVNTIYF	TGTGCCAGCAGCTTAGGCCTCGTTAACACCATATATTTT
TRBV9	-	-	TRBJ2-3	CASSYGGGSSGDTQYF	TGTGCCAGCAGCTACGGGGGCGGGAGTTCGGGAGATACGCAGTATTTT